These 18 T cell receptor beta chains originate from one sample sequenced in a study of T cells after yellow fever vaccination. Each CDR3 protein is one row after TCRdb ran MiXCR on the 5' RACE reads. The table includes a few hundred thousand distinct CDR3 sequences, around a sixth detected once. The specimen comprised PBMCs, sampled 5 days after the first yellow fever vaccination. The origin of the receptors is a man between 18 and 35 years old who received the YFV17D yellow fever vaccine.

A few counts support this clonotype. This sequence joins TRBV7-2 and TRBJ2-1, with 11 nucleotides matching TRBD1. J gave up 4 bases and V 0 bases, and 2 bases lay outside the gene matches. The germline V gene has CDR1 SGHTA and CDR2 FQGNSA. The CDR3 length is 16 residues. The CDR3 reads CASSLAGTGGYNEQFF. The CDR3 coding sequence is TGTGCCAGCAGCTTAGCCGGGACAGGGGGTTACAATGAGCAGTTCTTC.

This chain connects TRBV16 to TRBJ1-1, with D tentatively TRBD1 (5 bases). Germline lookup yields CDR1 KGHSY and CDR2 FQNENV. The CDR3 consists of 16 residues. V lost 2 bases to trimming and J lost 5 bases, with 18 bases between them. This CDR3 is CASSQIGGGLLTEAFF. CDR3 coding DNA: TGTGCCAGCAGCCAAATCGGGGGGGGGTTGCTGACTGAAGCTTTCTTT.

The chain links TRBV11-1 to TRBJ2-1, with D tentatively TRBD2 (5 bases). This CDR3 has 15 residues. From germline, CDR1 is SGHAT and CDR2 FQDESV (reference sequence). Trimming took off 5 bases at V and 3 bases at J, with 14 bases between the two ends. Here the CDR3 reads CASSPGLERYNEQFF. The CDR3 nucleotides read TGTGCCAGCAGCCCTGGACTGGAGCGCTACAATGAGCAGTTCTTC. Full variable domain (remainder filled in from reference TRBV11-1 and TRBJ2-1): EAEVAQSPRYKITEKSQAVAFWCDPISGHATLYWYRQILGQGPELLVQFQDESVVDDSQLPKDRFSAERLKGVDSTLKIQPAELGDSAMYLCASSPGLERYNEQFFGPGTRLTVL.

This clonotype was detected only a few times. The V and J genes are TRBV20-1 and TRBJ2-1, with a possible D match to TRBD2 (6 bases). The CDR3 is 13 amino acids. The germline V gene has CDR1 DFQATT and CDR2 SNEGSKA (reference sequence). CDR3 DNA: TGCACCAATTCCCGCGGGGTCTACAATGAGCAGTTCTTC. Its protein product is CTNSRGVYNEQFF.

This clonotype was counted between two and nine times. The rearrangement joins TRBV12-3 or TRBV12-4 to TRBJ1-3; no clear D gene. Trimming pared 1 base from V and 8 bases from J, leaving 3 bases between. CDR3 size: 11 residues. CDR3 region: CASSLGDTIYF. CDR3 DNA: TGTGCCAGCAGTTTAGGTGACACCATATATTTT.

In its sample, this clonotype was seen a few times. This chain links TRBV20-1 with TRBJ1-2; 9 bases agree with TRBD1. The CDR3 sequence is 13 residues long. J was trimmed by 7 bases and V by 4 bases; bases with no gene match: 7. The V gene's germline CDR1 is DFQATT and CDR2 SNEGSKA (reference sequence). This CDR3 is CSAKIRTGVGYTF. The CDR3 coding sequence is TGCAGTGCTAAAATCAGGACAGGGGTTGGCTACACCTTC.

The rearrangement joins TRBV3-1 to TRBJ1-2, with D unresolved. Germline CDR1 is LGHDT and CDR2 is YNNKEL (reference sequence). The length of the CDR3 is 13 residues. The ends were cut back, 7 bases at V and 8 bases at J, with 17 bases in the middle. The chain's CDR3 is CASTSSCNDGYTF. Written as DNA, the CDR3 is TGTGCCAGCACCAGCTCCTGTAATGACGGCTACACCTTC.

The chain carries TRBV15 and TRBJ2-7; D is perhaps TRBD1 (5 bases). Trimming pared 1 base from V and 5 bases from J, leaving 12 bases between. The length of the CDR3 is 14 residues. Germline CDR1 and CDR2: LNHNV and YYDKDF (reference sequence). The CDR3 coding sequence is TGTGCCACCAGCAGAGCAGGCAGGGTAAACGAGCAGTACTTC. Protein: CATSRAGRVNEQYF.

The chain couples TRBV6-2 or TRBV6-3 to TRBJ2-2; D call uncertain. The CDR3 is 14 amino acids. V lost 7 bases to trimming and J lost 5 bases, with 14 bases between them. The germline CDR1 and CDR2 sequences are MNHEY and SVGEGT. CDR3 nucleotide sequence: TGTGCCAGCACCCTAAATCGGGTTACCGGGGAGCTGTTTTTT. This encodes CASTLNRVTGELFF.

This clonotype was detected only a few times. V gene TRBV19 combines with J gene TRBJ2-1, with a weak D call TRBD1 (6 bases). The V end lost 2 bases, the J end lost 3 bases, and 17 bases lay between the germline ends. The CDR3 extends over 17 amino acids. CDR1 is LNHDA and CDR2 is SQIVND in the germline V gene (reference sequence). CDR3 sequence: CASSISTGFAGYNEQFF. CDR3 DNA sequence: TGTGCCAGTAGTATATCTACAGGGTTCGCTGGCTACAATGAGCAGTTCTTC. The full variable domain, completed using reference TRBV19 and TRBJ2-1, is DGGITQSPKYLFRKEGQNVTLSCEQNLNHDAMYWYRQDPGQGLRLIYYSQIVNDFQKGDIAEGYSVSREKKESFPLTVTSAQKNPTAFYLCASSISTGFAGYNEQFFGPGTRLTVL.

The sample holds a few counts of this clonotype. This rearrangement joins TRBV27 to TRBJ2-5; D tentatively reads TRBD1 or TRBD2 (5 bases each). This CDR3 is built from 16 residues. Trimming took off 6 bases at V and 5 bases at J, with 22 bases between the two ends. CDR1 and CDR2 from the germline V gene are MNHEY and SMNVEV (reference sequence). The CDR3 DNA reads TGTGCCAGCAGGTGGACGGGGCAGGCAGGGATCGAGACCCAGTACTTC. It encodes CASRWTGQAGIETQYF.

The chain uses TRBV6-1 and TRBJ2-7, with D maybe TRBD1 (5 bases). Germline lookup yields CDR1 MNHNS and CDR2 SASEGT. This CDR3 is built from 14 residues. V dropped 6 bases and J dropped 6 bases, with 18 bases sitting between them. In DNA, the CDR3 is TGTGCCAGCAGGTCAAAAAGGGGTTTGGCCGAGCAGTACTTC. This codes for CASRSKRGLAEQYF.

The J gene is TRBJ2-7, the V gene TRBV10-2, with D tentatively TRBD1 or TRBD2 (5 bases each). Germline assignment: CDR1 WSHSY and CDR2 SAAADI. The CDR3 has 15 residues. The ends were cut back, 4 bases at V and 7 bases at J, with 20 bases in the middle. This CDR3 is CASSGPYEGMGEQYV. The CDR3 DNA reads as TGCGCCAGCAGTGGGCCGTACGAGGGGATGGGGGAGCAGTACGTC.

This clonotype was seen more than once but under ten times. The chain combines TRBV12-3 or TRBV12-4 with TRBJ1-2; D perhaps matches TRBD1 (6 bases). This CDR3 comprises 13 residues. V dropped 3 bases and J dropped 6 bases, with 11 bases sitting between them. CDR3 in DNA: TGTGCCAGCAGTTTGAACAGGGTGCATGGCTACACCTTC. Its translation: CASSLNRVHGYTF.

The table lists this clonotype with a few counts. The chain is built from TRBV25-1 and TRBJ1-6; no reliable D call. The V gene lost 1 base and the J gene lost 0 bases, with 10 bases spanning the gap. The CDR3 totals 17 residues. CDR1 is MGHDK and CDR2 is SYGVNS in the germline V gene. CDR3 coding DNA: TGTGCCAGCAGTGAATCGGGCACCAGCTCCTATAATTCACCCCTCCACTTT. Its translation is CASSESGTSSYNSPLHF.

This clonotype was seen ten or more times. The chain links TRBV5-1 to TRBJ2-5; possible D gene TRBD2, 5 bases. The CDR3 contains 14 residues. The germline V and J ends were trimmed by 0 bases and 5 bases, with 11 bases remaining between them. Per germline, CDR1 SGHRS and CDR2 YFSETQ. CDR3 DNA sequence: TGCGCCAGCAGCTTGGACTCAACTAGGGAGACCCAGTACTTC. Encoded protein: CASSLDSTRETQYF. The whole variable domain, remainder taken from reference TRBV5-1 and TRBJ2-5, is KAGVTQTPRYLIKTRGQQVTLSCSPISGHRSVSWYQQTPGQGLQFLFEYFSETQRNKGNFPGRFSGRQFSNSRSEMNVSTLELGDSALYLCASSLDSTRETQYFGPGTRLLVL.

In its sample, this clonotype was seen a few times. J is TRBJ1-6 and V is TRBV4-3; D is perhaps TRBD1 (5 bases). This CDR3 region has 17 residues. In germline, CDR1 is LGHNA, CDR2 YSLEER. The V and J ends lost 0 bases and 6 bases respectively, with 15 bases between them. CDR3 residues: CASSQDGVGGGNSPLHF. Written as DNA, the CDR3 is TGCGCCAGCAGCCAAGACGGAGTCGGGGGTGGTAATTCACCCCTCCACTTT.

This clonotype was seen only a few times. This chain uses TRBV10-2 with TRBJ2-2, with TRBD1 matching 8 bases. The CDR3 runs to 13 residues. Germline loops: CDR1 WSHSY, CDR2 SAAADI. V shed 6 bases and J 9 bases; nucleotides not matched to a gene: 6. The CDR3 sequence: CASRPDRVRELFF. The CDR3 nucleotides read TGCGCCAGCAGGCCGGACAGGGTCCGGGAGCTGTTTTTT.